This T cell receptor beta chain was retrieved from a study of T cell clonality in common variable immunodeficiency. Regarding the study as a whole: Authors noted CVID clonality's cause needs subpopulation repertoire sequencing. Fewer TCRbeta clones were shared among CVID subjects than controls. CVID subjects had higher TCRbeta clonality than healthy controls, most marked in about a third.

The V end was cut by 0 bases, the J end by 4 bases, with 6 bases between. Germline CDR1 is LNHDA and CDR2 is SQIVND (reference sequence). There are 13 residues in the CDR3. This clone was seen repeatedly, ten times or more. Its antigen remains unidentified. The read halts 3 residues ahead of the CDR3 end, with the missing end drawn from the germline J gene. Sequencing input was equivalent genomic DNA from CVID and controls. Sequencing was performed with immunoSEQ multiplex PCR; in TCRdb, only in-frame clones are kept and a portion is missing. Observed are 40,000 to 45,000 clones, no singletons, with the top ten taking 2.5% to 3%.

The chain employs TRBV19 and TRBJ1-2; D ambiguous. Sequencing used peripheral blood mononuclear cells. The clonotype comes from a person between 18 and 75 years old in good health. The part of the CDR3 DNA that was read is TGTGCCAGTAGTATAGATCAGTCCTATGGC. It translates to CASSIDQSYG. In full, the CDR3 is CASSIDQSYGYTF.